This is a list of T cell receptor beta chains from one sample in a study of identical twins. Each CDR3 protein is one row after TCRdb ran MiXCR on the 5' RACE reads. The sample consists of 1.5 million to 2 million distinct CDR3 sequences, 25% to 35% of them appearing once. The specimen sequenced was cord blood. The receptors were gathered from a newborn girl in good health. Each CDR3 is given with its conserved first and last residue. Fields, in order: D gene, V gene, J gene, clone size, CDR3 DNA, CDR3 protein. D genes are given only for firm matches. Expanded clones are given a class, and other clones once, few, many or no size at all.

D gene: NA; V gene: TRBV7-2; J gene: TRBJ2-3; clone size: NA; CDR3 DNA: TGTGCCAGCAGCTTAGCCATAGCCTTCACAGATACGCAGTATTTT; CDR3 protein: CASSLAIAFTDTQYF
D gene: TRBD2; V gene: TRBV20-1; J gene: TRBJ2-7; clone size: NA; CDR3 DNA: TGCGGTGCTTCCGGGACTAGCATTTCCAGCGAGCAGTACTTC; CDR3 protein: CGASGTSISSEQYF
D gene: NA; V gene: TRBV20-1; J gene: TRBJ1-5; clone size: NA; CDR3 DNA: TGCAGTGCTACGGGCAATCAGCCCCAGCATTTT; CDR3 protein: CSATGNQPQHF
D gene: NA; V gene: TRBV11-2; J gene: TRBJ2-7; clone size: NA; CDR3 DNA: TGTACCAGCAGCCCCCAGGCCAGCTACGAGCAGTACTTC; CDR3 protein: CTSSPQASYEQYF
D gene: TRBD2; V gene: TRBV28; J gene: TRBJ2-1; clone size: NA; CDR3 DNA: TGTGCCAGCAGACGGGAGGTCTCCTACAATGAGCAGTTCTTC; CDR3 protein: CASRREVSYNEQFF
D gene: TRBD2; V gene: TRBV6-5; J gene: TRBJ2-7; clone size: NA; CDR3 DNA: TGTGCCAGCAGTTGGGGTTTGGCTAGCGGGAGTGGTTACGAGCAGTACTTC; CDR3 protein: CASSWGLASGSGYEQYF
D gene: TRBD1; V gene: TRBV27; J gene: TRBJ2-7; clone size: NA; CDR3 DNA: TGTGCCAGCAGAAGCAGAGAGGGACAGCGCTCCTACGAGCAGTACTTC; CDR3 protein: CASRSREGQRSYEQYF
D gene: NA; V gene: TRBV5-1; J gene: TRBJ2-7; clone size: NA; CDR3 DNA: TGCGCCAGCAGCCTATTCCGGGGCTACGAGCGGTACTTC; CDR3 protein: CASSLFRGYERYF
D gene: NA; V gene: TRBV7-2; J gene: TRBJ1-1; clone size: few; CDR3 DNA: TGTGCCAGCAGCTTAACCCCGGCAGGGTTGGGGAACACTGAAGCTTTCTTT; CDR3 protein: CASSLTPAGLGNTEAFF
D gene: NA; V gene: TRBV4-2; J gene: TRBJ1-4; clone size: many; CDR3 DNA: TGTGCCAGCAGCCAAGTGCCAGGGACTAATGAAAAACTGTTTTTT; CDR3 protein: CASSQVPGTNEKLFF
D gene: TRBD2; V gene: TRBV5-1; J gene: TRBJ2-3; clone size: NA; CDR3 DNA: TGCGCCAGCAGCCACGGACTAGCGGGAGTAAATACGCAGTATTTT; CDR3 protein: CASSHGLAGVNTQYF
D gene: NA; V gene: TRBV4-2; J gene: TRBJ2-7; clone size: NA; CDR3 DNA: TGTGCCAGCAGCCAAGCAGGTGATTGGATGCAGACCCGGTACTTC; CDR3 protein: CASSQAGDWMQTRYF
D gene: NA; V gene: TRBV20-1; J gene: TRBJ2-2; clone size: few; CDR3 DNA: TGCAGTGCTAGGGACTGGGAGAACACCGGGGAGCTGTTTTTT; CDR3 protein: CSARDWENTGELFF
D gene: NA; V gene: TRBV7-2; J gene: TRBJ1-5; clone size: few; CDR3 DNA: TGTGCCAGCAGATTAACGGGACGGCTCAATCAGCCCCAGCATTTT; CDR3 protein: CASRLTGRLNQPQHF
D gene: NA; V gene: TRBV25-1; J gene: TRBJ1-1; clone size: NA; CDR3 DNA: TGTGCCAGCAGTGAACGGTCAAGGGACACTGAAGCTTTCTTT; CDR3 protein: CASSERSRDTEAFF
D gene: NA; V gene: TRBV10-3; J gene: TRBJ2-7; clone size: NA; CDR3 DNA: TGTGCCATCCGGGACGGGGAGTCCTACAATGAGCAGTACTTC; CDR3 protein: CAIRDGESYNEQYF
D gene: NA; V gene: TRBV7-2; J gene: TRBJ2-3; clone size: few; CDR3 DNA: TGTGCCAGCAGCTCAGCGGGTTCAGATACGCAGTATTTT; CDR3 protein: CASSSAGSDTQYF
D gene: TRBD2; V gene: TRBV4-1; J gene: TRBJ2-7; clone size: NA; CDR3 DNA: TGCGCCAGCAGCCAGACTAGCGGGATATTTCCCGAGCAGTACTTC; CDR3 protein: CASSQTSGIFPEQYF
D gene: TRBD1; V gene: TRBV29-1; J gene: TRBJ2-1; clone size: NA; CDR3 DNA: TGCAGCGTTGAAGATCTGAGGACAGGGTCCAGCTCTCCGTTCTTC; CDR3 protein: CSVEDLRTGSSSPFF
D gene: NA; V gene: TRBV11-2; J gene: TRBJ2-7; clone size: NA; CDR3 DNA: TGTGCCAGCAGCTTAGATTCCCGACTAGTTCCCGAGCAGTACTTC; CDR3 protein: CASSLDSRLVPEQYF
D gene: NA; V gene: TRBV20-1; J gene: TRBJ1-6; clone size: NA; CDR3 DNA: TGCAGTGCTAGCGGTGGGGACTCTAATAATTCACCCCTCCACTTT; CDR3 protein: CSASGGDSNNSPLHF
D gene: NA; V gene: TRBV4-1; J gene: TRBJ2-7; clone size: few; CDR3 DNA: TGCGCCAGCAGCCAAGAGGACAGGGGACTAGCGCAGTACTTC; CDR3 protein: CASSQEDRGLAQYF
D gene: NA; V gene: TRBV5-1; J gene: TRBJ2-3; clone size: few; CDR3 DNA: TGCGCCAGCAGCTGGAATACAGGAATTGGCACAGATACGCAGTATTTT; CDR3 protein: CASSWNTGIGTDTQYF
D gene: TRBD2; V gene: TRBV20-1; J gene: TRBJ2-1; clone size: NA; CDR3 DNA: TGCAGTGCTAGACGGCTAGCGGCCTCCAATGAGCAGTTCTTC; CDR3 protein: CSARRLAASNEQFF
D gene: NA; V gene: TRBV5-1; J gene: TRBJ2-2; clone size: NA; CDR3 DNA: TGCGCCAGCAGCTTGGAAGGGCCGAACACCGGGGAGCTGTTTTTT; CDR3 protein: CASSLEGPNTGELFF
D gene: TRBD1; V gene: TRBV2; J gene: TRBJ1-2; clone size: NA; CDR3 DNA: TGTGCCAGCAGAGGCGGGACAGGGGATATGTCCTATGACTACACCTTC; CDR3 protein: CASRGGTGDMSYDYTF
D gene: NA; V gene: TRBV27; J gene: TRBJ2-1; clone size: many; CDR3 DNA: TGTGCCAGCCGAACTCCCCGATTTCCCTACAATGAGCAGTTCTTC; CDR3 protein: CASRTPRFPYNEQFF
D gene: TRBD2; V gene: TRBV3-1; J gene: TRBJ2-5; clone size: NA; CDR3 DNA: TGTGCCAGCAGCCAGCCTAGCGGGAGGGCGGGGGAGACCCAGTACTTC; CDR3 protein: CASSQPSGRAGETQYF
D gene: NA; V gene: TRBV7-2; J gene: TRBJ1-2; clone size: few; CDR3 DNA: TGTGCCAGCAGCCCCGACGGTTCGGTCCGGGTGAACTATGGCTACACCTTC; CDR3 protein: CASSPDGSVRVNYGYTF
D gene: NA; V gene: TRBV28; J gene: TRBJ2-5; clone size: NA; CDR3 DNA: TGTGCCAGCAGTTTAAACAGCGATGGGACCCAGTACTTC; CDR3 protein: CASSLNSDGTQYF
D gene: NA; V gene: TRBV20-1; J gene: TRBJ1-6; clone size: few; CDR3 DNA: TGCAGTGCTAGCCCCGACAGAACCTCCTATAATTCACCCCTCCACTTT; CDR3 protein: CSASPDRTSYNSPLHF
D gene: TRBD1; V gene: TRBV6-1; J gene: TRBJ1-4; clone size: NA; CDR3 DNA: TGTGCCAGCAGTGGAGCTGGGGCCGGACAGGAGAAGACCCTTTCGAATGAAAAACTGTTTTTT; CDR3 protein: CASSGAGAGQEKTLSNEKLFF
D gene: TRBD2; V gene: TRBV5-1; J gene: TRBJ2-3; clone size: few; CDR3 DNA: TGCGCCAGCAGCTTAGGGACTAGCGCTAGAAAGGATACGCAGTATTTT; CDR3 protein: CASSLGTSARKDTQYF
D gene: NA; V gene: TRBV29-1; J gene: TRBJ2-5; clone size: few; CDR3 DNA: TGCAGCGTTGTCCCCCCACAAGAGACCCAGTACTTC; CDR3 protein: CSVVPPQETQYF
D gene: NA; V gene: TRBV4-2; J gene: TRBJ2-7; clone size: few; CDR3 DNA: TGTGCCAGCAGCCAAGTCGCGGGACAGCCTATCTACGAGCAGTACTTC; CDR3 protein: CASSQVAGQPIYEQYF
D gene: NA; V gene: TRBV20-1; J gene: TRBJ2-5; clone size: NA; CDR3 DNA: TGCAGTGCTAGACCGTCCTCGCAAGAGACCCAGTACTTC; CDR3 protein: CSARPSSQETQYF
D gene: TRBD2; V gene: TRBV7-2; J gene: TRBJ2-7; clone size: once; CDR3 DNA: TGTGCCAGCAGCTTAAAGCGGGGGGCCGCCTACGAGCAGTACTTC; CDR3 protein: CASSLKRGAAYEQYF
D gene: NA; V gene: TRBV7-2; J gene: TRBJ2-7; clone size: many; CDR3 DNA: TGTGCCAGCAGCTTAGCGGCCTACGAGCAGTACTTC; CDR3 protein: CASSLAAYEQYF
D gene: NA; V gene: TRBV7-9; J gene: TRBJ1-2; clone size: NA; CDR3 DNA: TGTGCCAGCAGCTTAGCTGAACCTGATGGCTACACCTTC; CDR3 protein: CASSLAEPDGYTF
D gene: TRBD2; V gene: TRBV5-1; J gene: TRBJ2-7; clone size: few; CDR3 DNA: TGCGCCAGCAGCACCGACCGACTAGCGGGACACGAGCAGTACTTC; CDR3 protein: CASSTDRLAGHEQYF
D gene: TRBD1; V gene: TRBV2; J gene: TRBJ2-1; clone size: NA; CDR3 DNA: TGTGCCAGCGGGGACAGGGGGAACAATGAGCAGTTCTTC; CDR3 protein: CASGDRGNNEQFF